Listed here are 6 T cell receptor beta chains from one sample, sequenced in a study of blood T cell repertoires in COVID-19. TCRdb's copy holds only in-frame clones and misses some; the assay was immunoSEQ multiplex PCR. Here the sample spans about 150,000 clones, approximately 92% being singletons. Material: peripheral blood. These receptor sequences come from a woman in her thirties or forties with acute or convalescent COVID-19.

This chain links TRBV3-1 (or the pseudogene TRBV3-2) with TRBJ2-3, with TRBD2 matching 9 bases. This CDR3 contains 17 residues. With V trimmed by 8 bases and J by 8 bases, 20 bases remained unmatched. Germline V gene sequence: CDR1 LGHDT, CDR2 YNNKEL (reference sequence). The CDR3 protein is CASRPRRTGTRGGTQYF. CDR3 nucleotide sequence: TGTGCCAGCCGCCCGAGGAGGACCGGGACGCGGGGGGGTACGCAGTATTTT.

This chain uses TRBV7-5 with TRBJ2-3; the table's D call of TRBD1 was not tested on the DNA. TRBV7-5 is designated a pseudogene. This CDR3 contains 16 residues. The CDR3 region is CARAPNGTGLPVTQYF. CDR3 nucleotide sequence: TGTGCCAGAGCGCCAAACGGGACAGGCTTACCGGTTACGCAGTATTTT.

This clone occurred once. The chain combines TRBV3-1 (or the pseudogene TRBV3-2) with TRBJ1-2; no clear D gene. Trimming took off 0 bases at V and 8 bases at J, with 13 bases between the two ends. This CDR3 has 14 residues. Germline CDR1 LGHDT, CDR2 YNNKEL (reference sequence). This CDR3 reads CASSQEQLRKGYTF. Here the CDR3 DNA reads TGTGCCAGCAGCCAAGAACAGCTTCGAAAGGGCTACACCTTC.

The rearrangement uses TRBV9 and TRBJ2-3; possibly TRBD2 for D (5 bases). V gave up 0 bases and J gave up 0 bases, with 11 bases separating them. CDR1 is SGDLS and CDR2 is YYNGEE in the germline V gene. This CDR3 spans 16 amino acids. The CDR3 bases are TGTGCCAGCAGCGTAGGAGGAACGGGGAGCACAGATACGCAGTATTTT. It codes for CASSVGGTGSTDTQYF.

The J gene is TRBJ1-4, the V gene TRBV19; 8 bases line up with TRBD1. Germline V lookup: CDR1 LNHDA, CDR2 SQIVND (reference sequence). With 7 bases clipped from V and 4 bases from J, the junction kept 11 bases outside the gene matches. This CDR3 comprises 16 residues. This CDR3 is CASTRRTGGSNEKLFF. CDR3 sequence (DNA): TGTGCCAGTACCCGAAGAACAGGGGGGAGTAATGAAAAACTGTTTTTT.

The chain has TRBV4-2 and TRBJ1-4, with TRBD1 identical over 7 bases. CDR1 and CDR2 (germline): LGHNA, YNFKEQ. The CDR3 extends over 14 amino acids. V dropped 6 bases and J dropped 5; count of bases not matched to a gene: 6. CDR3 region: CASSVGQRNEKLFF. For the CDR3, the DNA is TGTGCCAGCAGTGTGGGACAGAGGAATGAAAAACTGTTTTTT.